Each of the 3 T cell receptor beta chains below was sequenced from the same sample in a study of cytomegalovirus exposure and HLA in healthy donors. PCR used 60 Vbeta primers and 13 Jbeta primers. Sequencing was performed with immunoSEQ multiplex PCR; in TCRdb, only in-frame clones are kept and a portion is missing. Of over 100,000 clones in the sample, approximately 80% were seen once. The sample consisted of PBMCs. These receptors originate from a female donor in good health and CMV-seronegative.

The chain recombines TRBV5-1 with TRBJ2-3, with 14 bases fitting TRBD2. V dropped 4 bases and J dropped 2; count of bases not matched to a gene: 6. Germline assignment: CDR1 SGHRS and CDR2 YFSETQ. This CDR3 has 17 residues. Here the CDR3 reads CASSSGLAGGITDTQYF. The DNA of the CDR3 is TGCGCCAGCAGCAGCGGACTAGCGGGGGGTATCACAGATACGCAGTATTTT.

This chain uses TRBV21-1 with TRBJ1-4. TRBV21-1 is designated a pseudogene. This CDR3 is 12 amino acids long. The CDR3: CASSPAWEKLFF. The CDR3 bases are TGTGCCAGCAGCCCAGCGTGGGAAAAACTGTTTTTT.

This clone was detected only a few times. The gene calls are TRBV6-6 and TRBJ1-1; 8 positions agree with TRBD1. The germline gives CDR1 MNHNY, CDR2 SVGAGI (reference sequence). Trimming at V came to 0 bases and at J to 4 bases, leaving 1 base not matched to a gene. The CDR3 has 14 residues. The CDR3 protein is CASSYSDRGTEAFF. DNA of the CDR3: TGTGCCAGCAGTTACTCCGACAGGGGCACTGAAGCTTTCTTT.